A selection of T cell receptor beta chains follows, all from one sample in a study of cytomegalovirus exposure and HLA in healthy donors. Sequencing was performed with immunoSEQ multiplex PCR; in TCRdb, only in-frame clones are kept and a portion is missing. The top ten hold approximately 1.7% of the sample, which has 110,000 to 150,000 clones, more than 9.5% seen once. Sequencing used PBMCs. These receptors were obtained from a man aged 45-65 years in good health and CMV-seronegative. Both conserved end residues are trimmed from each CDR3.

J	V	CDR3
TRBJ2-1	TRBV5-1	ASSLSGQAPKNEQF
TRBJ2-1	TRBV4-1	ASSQYGTGYRNEQF
TRBJ1-1	TRBV5-6	ASSFGQTTEAF
TRBJ1-5	TRBV19	ASSTNSGEGQPQH
TRBJ1-4	TRBV6-5	ASSYEATNEKLF
TRBJ1-3	TRBV5-1	ASSSAAGGSGNTIY
TRBJ1-2	TRBV29-1	SVEGAGQGNYGYT
TRBJ2-5	TRBV5-1	ASSFLTGRETQY
TRBJ2-5	TRBV14	ASSPRLAGVETQY
TRBJ1-1	TRBV7-8	ASNIRGFSSPNTEAF
TRBJ2-5	TRBV9	ASSIGDQETQY
TRBJ2-1	TRBV30	AWILPLTGRQNRDEQF
TRBJ1-2	TRBV27	ASSPQGYGYT
TRBJ1-2	TRBV29-1	SAKGTGGFGGYT
TRBJ1-1	TRBV5-5	ASSFGGLGTEAF
TRBJ1-5	TRBV30	AWSGPATSGNQPQH
TRBJ1-1	TRBV5-1	ASSLVGGADTEAF
TRBJ1-4	TRBV2	ASSWTRAEKLF
TRBJ2-1	TRBV9	ASSLVGAQNEQF
TRBJ2-7	TRBV7-9	ASSDSGTSAYEQY
TRBJ1-2	TRBV11-2	ASSPQRVNYGYT
TRBJ2-2	TRBV19	ASNQQGVNTGELF
TRBJ2-7	TRBV9	ASSVEATGGTYEQY
-	TRBV2	ARGGTGSSYEQY
TRBJ1-2	TRBV20-1	SARDRRGYT
TRBJ2-3	TRBV7-9	ASSWSRQGSTDTQY
TRBJ2-4	TRBV28	ASSFPQGASGRVENIQY
TRBJ1-1	TRBV29-1	SVAQGLVNTEAF
TRBJ1-1	TRBV7-9	ASSGQALNTEAF
TRBJ2-1	TRBV5-4	ASSKRLAGVHNEQF
TRBJ1-1	TRBV2	ASSRGRMNTEAF
TRBJ2-1	TRBV5-1	ATAGTSGSYEQF
TRBJ2-2	TRBV5-6	ASSLNSGELF
TRBJ1-5	TRBV28	ASSLRGGSNQPQH
TRBJ2-6	TRBV7-8	ASSSEGQSQTLT
TRBJ2-3	TRBV5-1	ASSLGASYGTDTQY
TRBJ2-7	TRBV7-4	ASSPPPSGRDPSYEQY
TRBJ2-5	TRBV6-4	ASSRDRGETQY